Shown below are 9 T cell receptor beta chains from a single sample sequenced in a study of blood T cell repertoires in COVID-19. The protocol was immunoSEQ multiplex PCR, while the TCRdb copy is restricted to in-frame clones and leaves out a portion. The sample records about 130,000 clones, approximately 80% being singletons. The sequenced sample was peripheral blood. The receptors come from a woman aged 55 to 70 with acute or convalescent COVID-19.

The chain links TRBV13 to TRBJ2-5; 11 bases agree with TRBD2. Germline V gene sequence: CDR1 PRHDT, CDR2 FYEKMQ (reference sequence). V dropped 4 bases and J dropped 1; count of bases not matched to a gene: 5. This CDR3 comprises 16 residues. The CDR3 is CASSSLAGGPQETQYF. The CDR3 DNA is TGTGCCAGCAGCTCTCTAGCGGGGGGCCCCCAAGAGACCCAGTACTTC.

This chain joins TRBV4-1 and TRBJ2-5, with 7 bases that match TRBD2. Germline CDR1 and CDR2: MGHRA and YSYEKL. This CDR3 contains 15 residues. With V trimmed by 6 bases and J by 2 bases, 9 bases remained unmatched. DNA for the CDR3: TGCGCCAGCAGACGGGGAGGGCGGGGGCAAGAGACCCAGTACTTC. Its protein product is CASRRGGRGQETQYF.

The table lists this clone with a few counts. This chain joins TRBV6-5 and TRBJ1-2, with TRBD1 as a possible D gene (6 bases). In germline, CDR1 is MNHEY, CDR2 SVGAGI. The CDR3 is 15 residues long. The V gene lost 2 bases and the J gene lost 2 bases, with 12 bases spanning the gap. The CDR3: CASSYAQGRNYGYTF. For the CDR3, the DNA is TGTGCCAGCAGTTACGCACAGGGTAGGAACTATGGCTACACCTTC.

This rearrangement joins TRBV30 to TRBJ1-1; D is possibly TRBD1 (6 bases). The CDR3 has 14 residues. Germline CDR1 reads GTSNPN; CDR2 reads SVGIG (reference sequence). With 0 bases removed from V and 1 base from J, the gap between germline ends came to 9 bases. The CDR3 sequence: CAWSVGGRNTEAFF. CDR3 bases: TGTGCCTGGAGTGTAGGGGGTAGGAACACTGAAGCTTTCTTT.

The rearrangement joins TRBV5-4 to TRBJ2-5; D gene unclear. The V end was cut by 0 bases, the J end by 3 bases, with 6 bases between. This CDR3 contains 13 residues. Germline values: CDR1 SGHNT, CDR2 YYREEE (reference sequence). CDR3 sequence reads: CASSLAVKETQYF. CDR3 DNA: TGTGCCAGCAGCTTGGCAGTAAAAGAGACCCAGTACTTC.

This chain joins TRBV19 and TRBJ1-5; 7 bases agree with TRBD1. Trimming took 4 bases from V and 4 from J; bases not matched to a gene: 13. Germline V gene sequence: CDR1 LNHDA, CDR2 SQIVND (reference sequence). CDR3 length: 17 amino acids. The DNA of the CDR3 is TGTGCCAGTAGTACCAGATCCGGACAGGCTGGTAATCAGCCCCAGCATTTT. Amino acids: CASSTRSGQAGNQPQHF.

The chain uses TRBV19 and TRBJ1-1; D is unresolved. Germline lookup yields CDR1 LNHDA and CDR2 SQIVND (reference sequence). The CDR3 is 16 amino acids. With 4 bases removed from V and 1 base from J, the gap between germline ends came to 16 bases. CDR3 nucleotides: TGTGCCAGTAGTAACCGCCCCCGACACCAGAACACTGAAGCTTTCTTT. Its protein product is CASSNRPRHQNTEAFF. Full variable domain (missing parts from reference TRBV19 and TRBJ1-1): DGGITQSPKYLFRKEGQNVTLSCEQNLNHDAMYWYRQDPGQGLRLIYYSQIVNDFQKGDIAEGYSVSREKKESFPLTVTSAQKNPTAFYLCASSNRPRHQNTEAFFGQGTRLTVV.

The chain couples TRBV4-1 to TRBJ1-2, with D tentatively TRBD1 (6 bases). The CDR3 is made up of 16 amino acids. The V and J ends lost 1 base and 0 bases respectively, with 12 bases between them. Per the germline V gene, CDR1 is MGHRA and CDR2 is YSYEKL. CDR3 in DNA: TGCGCCAGCAGCCAAGGGGGACAAGACCCTAACTATGGCTACACCTTC. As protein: CASSQGGQDPNYGYTF.

CDR3 region: CTLPFTGGCTDTQYF. CDR3 nucleotide sequence: TGCACCCTCCCCTTTACGGGGGGGTGCACAGATACGCAGTATTTT. The rearrangement links TRBV1 to TRBJ2-3; the D call in the table, TRBD2, was not verified against the DNA. TRBV1 is an annotated pseudogene. The CDR3 sequence is 15 residues long.